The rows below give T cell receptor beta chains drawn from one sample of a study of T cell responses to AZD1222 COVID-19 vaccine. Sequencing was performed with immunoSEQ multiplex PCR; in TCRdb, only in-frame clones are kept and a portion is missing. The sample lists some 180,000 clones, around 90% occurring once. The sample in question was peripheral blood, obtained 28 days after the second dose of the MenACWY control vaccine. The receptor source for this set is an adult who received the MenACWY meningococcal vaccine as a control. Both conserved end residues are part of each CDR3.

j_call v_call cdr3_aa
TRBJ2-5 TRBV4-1 CASSQGPLETQYF
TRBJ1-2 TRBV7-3 CASSLGPNYGYTF
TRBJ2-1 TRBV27 CASSSFRDRIDEQFF
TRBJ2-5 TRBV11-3 CASSFPLQGIGETQYF
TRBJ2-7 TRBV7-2 CASSLVVRATYEQYF
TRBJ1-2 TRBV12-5 CASGLARDRHYGYTF
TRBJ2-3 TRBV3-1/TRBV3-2 CASSQEGPSGGQYF
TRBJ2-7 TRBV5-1 CASSLMGSSYEQYF
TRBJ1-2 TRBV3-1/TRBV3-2 CASSQDRTGVYGYTF
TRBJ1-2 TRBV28 CASSLPNEGQGNGYTF
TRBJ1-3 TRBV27 CASSLLSGNTIYF
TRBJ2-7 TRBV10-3 CAISWTGGDANEQYF
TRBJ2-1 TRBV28 CASSSRKASSYNEQFF
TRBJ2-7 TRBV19 CASSQGLAGDYEQYF
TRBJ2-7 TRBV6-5 CAGGDYLHEQYF
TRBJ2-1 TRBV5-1 CASSLEAGGLYNEQFF
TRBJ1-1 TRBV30 CAWSVQMNTEAFF
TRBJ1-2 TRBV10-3 CAISSQGNYGYTF
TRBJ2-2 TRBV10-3 CAIRPENGELFF
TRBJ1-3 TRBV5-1 CASSLGPGAGNTIYF
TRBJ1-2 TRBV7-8 CASSLEEDYGYTF
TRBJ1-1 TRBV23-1 CASSQSGSRSKNTEAFF
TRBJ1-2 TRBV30 CAWLWGGYTF
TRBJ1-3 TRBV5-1 CASSLEPGRSGNTIYF
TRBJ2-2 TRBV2 CASSAGQATGELFF
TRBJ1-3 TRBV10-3 CAISDSLPDRVGHTIYF
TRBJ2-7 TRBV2 CASNPSKASGSYEQYF
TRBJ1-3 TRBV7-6 CASSLVAGNTIYF